One sample yielded the 32 T cell receptor beta chains listed below, sequenced in a study of blood T cell repertoires in COVID-19. The method was immunoSEQ multiplex PCR; TCRdb's version includes in-frame clones alone and lacks a portion of them. The sample carries about 300,000 clones, approximately 86% recorded once. Sample: peripheral blood. The receptors were sampled from a man aged 18-30 years with active or convalescent COVID-19.

The chain couples TRBV29-1 to TRBJ1-5, with D perhaps TRBD1 (6 bases). The CDR3 totals 13 residues. CDR1 and CDR2 (germline): SQVTM, ANQGSEA. The V gene lost 4 bases and the J gene lost 4 bases, with 11 bases spanning the gap. The CDR3 DNA sequence: TGCAGCGTTGCAACAGGGACGAATCAGCCCCAGCATTTT. Protein product: CSVATGTNQPQHF.

This chain links TRBV11-2 with TRBJ1-4; TRBD1 matches 12 bases. The CDR3 covers 17 residues. The germline V gene encodes CDR1 SGHAT and CDR2 FQNNGV. The V segment lost 5 bases and the J segment 3 bases; nucleotides outside the gene matches: 7. The CDR3 here is CASSTRDRGPANEKLFF. The CDR3 DNA reads TGTGCCAGCAGCACAAGGGACAGGGGGCCGGCTAATGAAAAACTGTTTTTT.

DNA of the CDR3: TGCAGCGCCGCCGGGGGACAGGGGGCAAGGATGCGGGGTTACGAGCAGTACTTC. Translated: CSAAGGQGARMRGYEQYF. J is TRBJ2-7 and V is TRBV29-1, with TRBD1 identical over 12 bases. The CDR3 contains 18 residues. The V segment lost 7 bases and the J segment 4 bases; nucleotides outside the gene matches: 20. Germline CDR1 SQVTM, CDR2 ANQGSEA.

This clone appeared a single time. The CDR3 loop is CASSLLGLAGTDTQYF. CDR3 DNA sequence: TGTGCCAGCAGTTTATTAGGGCTAGCCGGCACAGATACGCAGTATTTT. The J gene is TRBJ2-3, the V gene TRBV28; a possible D gene is TRBD2 (5 bases). The CDR3 has 16 residues. Trimming removed 1 base from V and 1 base from J, with 12 bases in between. Germline values: CDR1 MDHEN, CDR2 SYDVKM.

This clone was picked up a small number of times. The rearrangement joins TRBV10-2 to TRBJ2-7; no clear D gene. Trimming cost V 4 bases and J 0 bases, with 10 bases left between them. CDR1 is WSHSY, CDR2 SAAADI, per germline. This CDR3 contains 14 residues. The CDR3 region is CASSAFKSSYEQYF. Here the CDR3 DNA reads TGCGCCAGCAGTGCTTTCAAGAGCTCCTACGAGCAGTACTTC.

The chain uses TRBV7-2 and TRBJ2-1, with TRBD2 matching 11 bases. This CDR3 has 15 residues. Germline trimming cut 5 bases from V and 3 bases from J; bases unmatched to any gene: 3. Germline-derived CDR1 and CDR2 are SGHTA and FQGNSA. Written as DNA, the CDR3 is TGTGCCAGCAGCGAGACTAGCGGGATCTACAATGAGCAGTTCTTC. Encoded protein: CASSETSGIYNEQFF.

The CDR3 bases are TGTGCCAGCAGCTTAGCAATGGGGGCGGGTAATTCACCCCTCCACTTT. Translation gives CASSLAMGAGNSPLHF. The gene calls are TRBV7-2 and TRBJ1-6; D perhaps matches TRBD1 (6 bases). The CDR3 is 16 amino acids. V was clipped by 0 bases and J by 6 bases, with 12 bases between them. Germline values: CDR1 SGHTA, CDR2 FQGNSA.

J is TRBJ1-3 and V is TRBV10-1, with 8 bases identical to TRBD1. Trimming removed 6 bases from V and 1 base from J; junction bases left unmatched: 17. Germline loops: CDR1 WNHNN, CDR2 SYGVQD (reference sequence). The CDR3 runs 19 residues. The DNA for the CDR3 is TGCGCCAGCAGGTCCTTTAAAACGGACAGGGTGAATTCTGGAAACACCATATATTTT. This gives the protein CASRSFKTDRVNSGNTIYF.

The chain has TRBV7-9 and TRBJ2-6; D is possibly TRBD2 (5 bases). V lost 1 base and J 4 bases, leaving 11 bases between the germline ends. CDR1 is SEHNR and CDR2 is FQNEAQ in the germline V gene (reference sequence). This CDR3 is built from 16 residues. The CDR3 coding sequence is TGTGCCAGCAGCTTAGTCGGGGTCAGCGGGGCCAACGTCCTGACTTTC. The encoded protein is CASSLVGVSGANVLTF.

The rearrangement joins TRBV6-5 to TRBJ1-1; 8 bases are shared with TRBD1. The CDR3 totals 16 residues. Losses at the gene ends were 0 bases for V and 0 bases for J; bases not matched to a gene: 3. Germline values: CDR1 MNHEY, CDR2 SVGAGI. DNA for the CDR3: TGTGCCAGCAGTTACTCAGGGACAGGTTTGAACACTGAAGCTTTCTTT. It is translated as CASSYSGTGLNTEAFF.

The count of this clone is one. The chain has TRBV28 and TRBJ1-2; tentative D call: TRBD1 (5 bases). The CDR3 runs 13 residues. The V and J ends lost 5 bases and 8 bases respectively, with 15 bases between them. Germline CDR1 is MDHEN and CDR2 is SYDVKM. The CDR3 DNA is TGTGCCAGCAGTCCGCCCACGGGGGAAGGCTACACCTTC. Translated: CASSPPTGEGYTF.

The chain employs TRBV27 and TRBJ2-2, with TRBD2 matching over 7 bases. With V trimmed by 4 bases and J by 1 base, 6 bases remained unmatched. Germline lookup yields CDR1 MNHEY and CDR2 SMNVEV (reference sequence). CDR3 length: 16 residues. CDR3 region: CASSSYSGENTGELFF. DNA of the CDR3: TGTGCCAGCAGTTCCTACAGCGGGGAGAACACCGGGGAGCTGTTTTTT.

The chain couples TRBV9 to TRBJ1-1, with D possibly matching TRBD1 (5 bases). Germline loops: CDR1 SGDLS, CDR2 YYNGEE. The ends were cut back, 0 bases at V and 6 bases at J, with 15 bases in the middle. The CDR3 consists of 15 residues. The CDR3 loop reads CASSVGAGKSPEAFF. CDR3 DNA: TGTGCCAGCAGCGTAGGTGCAGGGAAATCCCCTGAAGCTTTCTTT.

The chain combines TRBV4-1 with TRBJ1-6; 7 nucleotides line up with TRBD1. J gave up 7 bases and V 1 base, and 4 bases lay outside the gene matches. Germline CDR1 is MGHRA and CDR2 is YSYEKL. There are 15 residues in the CDR3. CDR3: CASSQVTGMNSPLHF. CDR3 DNA sequence: TGCGCCAGCAGCCAAGTGACAGGGATGAATTCACCCCTCCACTTT.

V usage is TRBV27 and J usage is TRBJ2-1; 10 positions match TRBD2. This CDR3 contains 14 residues. V gave up 5 bases and J gave up 8 bases; unmatched junction bases: 6. The germline V gene has CDR1 MNHEY and CDR2 SMNVEV (reference sequence). CDR3 residues: CASSPGLALYEQFF. The CDR3 coding sequence is TGTGCCAGCAGTCCGGGACTAGCGTTATATGAGCAGTTCTTC.

J is TRBJ2-7 and V is TRBV19, with TRBD2 as a possible D gene (5 bases). V was cut by 7 bases and J by 3 bases, with 13 bases left in between. This CDR3 region has 13 residues. Germline values: CDR1 LNHDA, CDR2 SQIVND (reference sequence). CDR3 residues: CASIRRRYYEQYF. For the CDR3, the DNA is TGTGCCAGTATCAGAAGGAGGTACTACGAGCAGTACTTC.

This chain uses TRBV9 with TRBJ1-3, with TRBD1 as a possible D gene (6 bases). With 2 bases removed from V and 1 base from J, the gap between germline ends came to 25 bases. Germline CDR1 SGDLS, CDR2 YYNGEE. The CDR3 runs 20 residues. The CDR3 reads CASSVNPGVNSVSSGNTIYF. The CDR3 bases are TGTGCCAGCAGCGTCAATCCAGGGGTTAATTCCGTCAGTTCTGGAAACACCATATATTTT. Based on the CDR3 plus reference TRBV9 and TRBJ1-3, the full variable domain is DSGVTQTPKHLITATGQRVTLRCSPRSGDLSVYWYQQSLDQGLQFLIQYYNGEERAKGNILERFSAQQFPDLHSELNLSSLELGDSALYFCASSVNPGVNSVSSGNTIYFGEGSWLTVV.

V is TRBV9 and J is TRBJ2-3; TRBD1 matches 10 bases. Germline V lookup: CDR1 SGDLS, CDR2 YYNGEE. Losses at the gene ends were 2 bases for V and 6 bases for J; bases not matched to a gene: 6. There are 15 residues in the CDR3. The CDR3 loop is CASSVGTGAFDTQYF. CDR3 nucleotides: TGTGCCAGCAGCGTTGGGACAGGGGCGTTTGATACGCAGTATTTT.

The chain combines TRBV29-1 with TRBJ1-3, with 8 bases matching TRBD1. This CDR3 is built from 17 residues. The germline V gene has CDR1 SQVTM and CDR2 ANQGSEA. V shed 0 bases and J 4 bases; nucleotides not matched to a gene: 11. CDR3 amino acids: CSVEDPGQGVGGNTIYF. The DNA for the CDR3 is TGCAGCGTTGAAGATCCAGGACAGGGAGTAGGGGGAAACACCATATATTTT. Based on the CDR3 plus reference TRBV29-1 and TRBJ1-3, the full variable domain is SAVISQKPSRDICQRGTSLTIQCQVDSQVTMMFWYRQQPGQSLTLIATANQGSEATYESGFVIDKFPISRPNLTFSTLTVSNMSPEDSSIYLCSVEDPGQGVGGNTIYFGEGSWLTVV.

This chain's CDR3 is CASSMGTGGFYEQYF. CDR3 in DNA: TGTGCCAGCAGCATGGGGACAGGGGGATTCTACGAGCAGTACTTC. This chain links TRBV28 with TRBJ2-7, with 11 bases that match TRBD1. Per germline, CDR1 MDHEN and CDR2 SYDVKM. The CDR3 has 15 amino acids. J was trimmed by 3 bases and V by 6 bases; bases with no gene match: 7.

DNA for the CDR3: TGTGCCAGTTCAGGACAGACTAGCAATCAGCCCCAGCATTTT. It specifies CASSGQTSNQPQHF. The V and J genes are TRBV2 and TRBJ1-5; TRBD1 is a possible D gene (6 bases). CDR1 and CDR2 from the germline V gene are SNHLY and FYNNEI. CDR3 length: 14 residues. V lost 9 bases, J lost 0 bases, and 12 bases lay in between.

This chain joins TRBV7-2 and TRBJ2-5; 8 nucleotides align to TRBD1. Germline assignment: CDR1 SGHTA and CDR2 FQGNSA. Trimming cost V 1 base and J 4 bases; bases outside gene matches: 5. This CDR3 is 15 amino acids long. The CDR3 nucleotides are TGTGCCAGCAGCTTAGGCCCTGGACAGGGAGAGACCCAGTACTTC. It is translated as CASSLGPGQGETQYF.

The rearrangement links TRBV5-1 to TRBJ1-2; 10 positions match TRBD1. The length of the CDR3 is 15 residues. V lost 4 bases to trimming and J lost 5 bases; unmatched junction nucleotides: 8. Germline CDR1 and CDR2: SGHRS and YFSETQ. The CDR3 DNA reads TGCGCCAGCAGCACCCGAGCGGGACAGGGGTATGGCTACACCTTC. Its translation: CASSTRAGQGYGYTF. Together with reference TRBV5-1 and TRBJ1-2, the CDR3 gives the full variable domain: KAGVTQTPRYLIKTRGQQVTLSCSPISGHRSVSWYQQTPGQGLQFLFEYFSETQRNKGNFPGRFSGRQFSNSRSEMNVSTLELGDSALYLCASSTRAGQGYGYTFGSGTRLTVV.

This sequence joins TRBV2 and TRBJ1-1, with D hard to call. The CDR3 is 12 residues long. The V end was cut by 3 bases, the J end by 11 bases, with 13 bases between. Germline V CDR1 and CDR2: SNHLY, FYNNEI. CDR3 nucleotides: TGTGCCAGCAGTGAGGTGGGAGGAGGGGCTTTCTTT. It yields the protein CASSEVGGGAFF. The full variable domain, completed using reference TRBV2 and TRBJ1-1, is EPEVTQTPSHQVTQMGQEVILRCVPISNHLYFYWYRQILGQKVEFLVSFYNNEISEKSEIFDDQFSVERPDGSNFTLKIRSTKLEDSAMYFCASSEVGGGAFFGQGTRLTVV.

The DNA for the CDR3 is TGTGCCAGTAGTCTCGGGCTAGCGGGAGGGTTAGATACGCAGTATTTT. Translating it yields CASSLGLAGGLDTQYF. This sequence joins TRBV19 and TRBJ2-3; TRBD2 agrees at 12 bases. The CDR3 covers 16 residues. Trimming took 5 bases from V and 5 from J; bases not matched to a gene: 8. Germline loops: CDR1 LNHDA, CDR2 SQIVND (reference sequence).

The rearrangement links TRBV3-1 (or the pseudogene TRBV3-2) to TRBJ2-1, with 8 bases aligning to TRBD2. This CDR3 has 16 amino acids. V was pared by 1 base and J by 8 bases, with 10 bases of the junction left unmatched. Germline V CDR1 and CDR2: LGHDT, YNNKEL (reference sequence). CDR3 DNA sequence: TGTGCCAGCAGCCAAGGTTGGACTAGCCTTTTTGATGAGCAGTTCTTC. Translated: CASSQGWTSLFDEQFF.

The chain recombines TRBV12-3 or TRBV12-4 with TRBJ1-5; 10 bases align to TRBD1. The trim removed 9 bases at V and 7 bases at J, leaving 6 bases unmatched. The CDR3 spans 13 residues. The CDR3 sequence: CASRGDRGQPQHF. In DNA form, the CDR3 reads TGTGCCAGTCGGGGGGACAGGGGACAGCCCCAGCATTTT.

The chain has TRBV4-1 and TRBJ2-5; D unclear. The CDR3 is 13 residues long. Trimming shortened V by 1 base and J by 2 bases, and 5 bases separated the two germline ends. Germline V gene sequence: CDR1 MGHRA, CDR2 YSYEKL. The DNA for the CDR3 is TGCGCCAGCAGCCAAGTCGCGCAAGAGACCCAGTACTTC. Its protein is CASSQVAQETQYF.

The chain joins TRBV6-5 to TRBJ1-1, with unresolved D. CDR3 size: 13 residues. Germline V gene lookup returns CDR1 MNHEY and CDR2 SVGAGI. V was pared by 7 bases and J by 1 base, with 10 bases between. The CDR3 here is CASTETRNTEAFF. CDR3 sequence (DNA): TGTGCCAGCACCGAGACACGGAACACTGAAGCTTTCTTT.

V usage is TRBV19 and J usage is TRBJ1-1, with a tentative D call TRBD1 (5 bases). Trimming cost V 4 bases and J 3 bases, with 12 bases left between them. Looked up from germline, CDR1 is LNHDA and CDR2 is SQIVND (reference sequence). The CDR3 has 14 residues. The CDR3 reads CASSKRGRDTEAFF. The CDR3 nucleotides read TGTGCCAGTAGTAAAAGGGGTAGGGACACTGAAGCTTTCTTT.

This clone was picked up one time. The chain combines TRBV12-3 or TRBV12-4 with TRBJ2-7; D is uncertain. The V gene lost 7 bases and the J gene lost 3 bases, with 13 bases spanning the gap. The CDR3 has 13 amino acids. CDR3 region: CASTPVGFYEQYF. The DNA of the CDR3 is TGTGCCAGCACCCCCGTGGGCTTCTACGAGCAGTACTTC.

The chain has TRBV5-1 and TRBJ2-2; D is ambiguous. From germline, CDR1 is SGHRS and CDR2 YFSETQ. Trimming removed 1 base at V and 0 bases at J, with 4 bases between. This CDR3 has 14 amino acids. The CDR3 loop is CASSLPSNTGELFF. CDR3 coding DNA: TGCGCCAGCAGCTTGCCGTCGAACACCGGGGAGCTGTTTTTT.